This paragraph reports one TCR beta chain. Its specificity is unknown. The source of the sample is a study of T-cell memory formation after mild COVID-19. Study as a whole: For the most part, TCR clusters were specific to one donor.

V dropped 0 bases and J dropped 4 bases, with 9 bases sitting between them. CDR3 length equals 14 residues. Per the germline V gene, CDR1 is LNHNV and CDR2 is YYDKDF (reference sequence). TCRdb recomputed calls from the 5' RACE reads with MiXCR, one row per CDR3 protein. This sample yields under 350,000 distinct CDR3 sequences, of which under 20% are seen a single time; about a fifth belongs to the top ten. Study observations and caveats: The authors did not confirm SARS-CoV-2 specificity of second-wave clones peaking day 37.

The sequence derives from a man in his late teens or twenties who had mild COVID-19 (a few samples of this study predate the infection). Cell type and time point are not known. Sequencing was performed on PBMCs or a T cell subset sorted from them (not recorded which). The chain carries TRBV15 and TRBJ1-1, with D possibly TRBD1 on 6 matching bases. Here the CDR3 reads CATSREGGGTEAFF. The CDR3 bases are TGTGCCACCAGCAGAGAAGGAGGGGGCACTGAAGCTTTCTTT.